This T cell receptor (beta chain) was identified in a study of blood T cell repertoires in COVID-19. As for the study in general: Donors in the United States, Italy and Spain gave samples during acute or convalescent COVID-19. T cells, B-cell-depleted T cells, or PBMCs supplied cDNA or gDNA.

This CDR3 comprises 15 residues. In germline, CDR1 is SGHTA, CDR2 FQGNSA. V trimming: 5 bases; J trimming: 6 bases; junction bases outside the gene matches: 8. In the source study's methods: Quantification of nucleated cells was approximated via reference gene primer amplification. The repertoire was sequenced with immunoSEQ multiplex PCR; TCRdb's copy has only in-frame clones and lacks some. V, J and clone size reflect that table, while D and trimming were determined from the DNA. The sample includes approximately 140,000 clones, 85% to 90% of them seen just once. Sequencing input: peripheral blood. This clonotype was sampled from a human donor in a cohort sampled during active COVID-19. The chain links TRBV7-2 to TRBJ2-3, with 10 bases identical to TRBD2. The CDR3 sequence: CASSQLAGSIDTQYF. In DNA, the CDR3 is TGTGCCAGCAGCCAACTAGCGGGGTCCATTGATACGCAGTATTTT.